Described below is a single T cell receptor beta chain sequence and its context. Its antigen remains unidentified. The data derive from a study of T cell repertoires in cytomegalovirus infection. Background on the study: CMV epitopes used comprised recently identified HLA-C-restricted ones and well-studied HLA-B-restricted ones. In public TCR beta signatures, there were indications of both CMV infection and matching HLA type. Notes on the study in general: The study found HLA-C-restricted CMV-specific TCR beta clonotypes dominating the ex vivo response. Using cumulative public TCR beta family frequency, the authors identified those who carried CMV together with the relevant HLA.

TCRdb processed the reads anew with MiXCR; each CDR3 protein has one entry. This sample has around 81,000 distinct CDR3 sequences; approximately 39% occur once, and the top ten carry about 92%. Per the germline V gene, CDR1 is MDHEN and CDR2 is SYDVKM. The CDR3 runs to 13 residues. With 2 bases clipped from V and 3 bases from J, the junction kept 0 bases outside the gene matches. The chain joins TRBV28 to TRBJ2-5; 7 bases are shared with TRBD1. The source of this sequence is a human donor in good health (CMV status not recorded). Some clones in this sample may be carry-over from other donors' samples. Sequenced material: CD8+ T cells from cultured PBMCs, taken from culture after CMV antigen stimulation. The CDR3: CASSLDREETQYF. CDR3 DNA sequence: TGTGCCAGCAGTTTAGACAGGGAAGAGACCCAGTACTTC.